Listed below are T cell receptor beta chains from one sample, sequenced in a study of cytomegalovirus exposure and HLA in healthy donors. The method was immunoSEQ multiplex PCR; TCRdb's version includes in-frame clones alone and lacks a portion of them. Of under 250,000 clones in the sample, about three quarters were seen once. The material sequenced was PBMCs. Every receptor here comes from a male donor in good health and CMV-seronegative. Both conserved end residues are part of each CDR3. Each record gives: J gene, clone size, D gene, CDR3 length, V gene, CDR3 protein, CDR3 DNA. The D gene is left open where the match is weak. A clone size is listed for some rows: how often the clone was seen (once, few, many), or a class if it is expanded.

j_call: TRBJ1-1
clone_size: NA
d_call: TRBD1
cdr3_length: 14
v_call: TRBV2
cdr3_aa: CASRGTGKRTEAFF
cdr3_nt: TGTGCCAGCAGGGGGACAGGGAAAAGGACTGAAGCTTTCTTT

j_call: TRBJ1-1
clone_size: NA
d_call: NA
cdr3_length: 12
v_call: TRBV5-6
cdr3_aa: CASRLRGAEAFF
cdr3_nt: TGTGCCAGCAGACTCAGGGGCGCTGAAGCTTTCTTT

j_call: TRBJ1-1
clone_size: NA
d_call: TRBD1
cdr3_length: 13
v_call: TRBV7-3
cdr3_aa: CASSLGTGTEAFF
cdr3_nt: TGTGCCAGCAGCTTAGGGACAGGGACTGAAGCTTTCTTT

j_call: TRBJ2-7
clone_size: NA
d_call: NA
cdr3_length: 13
v_call: TRBV27
cdr3_aa: CASRPLRPGEQYF
cdr3_nt: TGTGCCAGCAGACCTCTTCGTCCAGGCGAGCAGTACTTC

j_call: TRBJ1-2
clone_size: NA
d_call: NA
cdr3_length: 14
v_call: TRBV4-3
cdr3_aa: CASSPDGGNYGYTF
cdr3_nt: TGCGCCAGCAGCCCTGACGGGGGTAACTATGGCTACACCTTC

j_call: TRBJ2-1
clone_size: once
d_call: NA
cdr3_length: 15
v_call: TRBV5-1
cdr3_aa: CASSLGGETYNEQFF
cdr3_nt: TGCGCCAGCAGCTTGGGGGGGGAAACGTACAATGAGCAGTTCTTC

j_call: TRBJ1-6
clone_size: NA
d_call: TRBD1
cdr3_length: 15
v_call: TRBV5-6
cdr3_aa: CASSWGQGRNSPLHF
cdr3_nt: TGTGCCAGCAGCTGGGGACAGGGCCGTAATTCACCCCTCCACTTT

j_call: TRBJ1-1
clone_size: once
d_call: TRBD1
cdr3_length: 14
v_call: TRBV7-2
cdr3_aa: CASSPWTGDTEAFF
cdr3_nt: TGTGCCAGCAGCCCATGGACAGGAGACACTGAAGCTTTCTTT

j_call: TRBJ2-3
clone_size: NA
d_call: TRBD2
cdr3_length: 16
v_call: TRBV5-1
cdr3_aa: CASSFPAGGVADTQYF
cdr3_nt: TGCGCCAGCAGCTTCCCAGCGGGAGGAGTGGCAGATACGCAGTATTTT

j_call: TRBJ2-7
clone_size: NA
d_call: NA
cdr3_length: 13
v_call: TRBV6-5
cdr3_aa: CASSYDRTYEQYF
cdr3_nt: TGTGCCAGCAGTTACGACAGAACCTACGAGCAGTACTTC

j_call: TRBJ1-1
clone_size: NA
d_call: NA
cdr3_length: 16
v_call: TRBV7-2
cdr3_aa: CASSLTPPGANTEAFF
cdr3_nt: TGTGCCAGCAGCTTAACACCTCCAGGGGCAAACACTGAAGCTTTCTTT

j_call: TRBJ2-1
clone_size: NA
d_call: TRBD2
cdr3_length: 17
v_call: TRBV7-2
cdr3_aa: CASSLGGRTSGVAEQFF
cdr3_nt: TGTGCCAGCAGCTTAGGCGGTCGTACTAGCGGGGTAGCTGAGCAGTTCTTC

j_call: TRBJ1-2
clone_size: NA
d_call: TRBD1
cdr3_length: 12
v_call: TRBV5-1
cdr3_aa: CASSRTGAGYTF
cdr3_nt: TGCGCCAGCAGCCGGACAGGGGCTGGCTACACCTTC

j_call: TRBJ1-1
clone_size: few
d_call: NA
cdr3_length: 14
v_call: TRBV6-4
cdr3_aa: CASSDSGEDTEAFF
cdr3_nt: TGTGCCAGCAGTGACTCGGGGGAGGACACTGAAGCTTTCTTT

j_call: TRBJ2-7
clone_size: NA
d_call: TRBD1
cdr3_length: 14
v_call: TRBV4-3
cdr3_aa: CASSLGQGAYEQYF
cdr3_nt: TGCGCCAGCAGCCTGGGACAGGGGGCCTACGAGCAGTACTTC

j_call: TRBJ2-1
clone_size: NA
d_call: TRBD1
cdr3_length: 16
v_call: TRBV5-4
cdr3_aa: CASSPTGTATIIEQFF
cdr3_nt: TGTGCCAGCAGCCCAACCGGGACAGCAACCATCATTGAGCAGTTCTTC

j_call: TRBJ2-7
clone_size: NA
d_call: NA
cdr3_length: 13
v_call: TRBV5-4
cdr3_aa: CASTFKGNHEQYF
cdr3_nt: TGTGCCAGCACCTTTAAGGGGAACCACGAGCAGTACTTC

j_call: TRBJ2-7
clone_size: NA
d_call: TRBD1
cdr3_length: 16
v_call: TRBV18
cdr3_aa: CASSPQTQGHSYEQYF
cdr3_nt: TGTGCCAGCTCACCACAGACACAGGGGCACTCCTACGAGCAGTACTTC

j_call: TRBJ1-1
clone_size: NA
d_call: TRBD1
cdr3_length: 16
v_call: TRBV29-1
cdr3_aa: CSVLNEVGQGGTEAFF
cdr3_nt: TGCAGCGTTCTCAATGAGGTGGGACAGGGGGGCACTGAAGCTTTCTTT

j_call: TRBJ1-1
clone_size: once
d_call: NA
cdr3_length: 10
v_call: TRBV29-1
cdr3_aa: CSALDTEAFF
cdr3_nt: TGCAGCGCCCTAGACACTGAAGCTTTCTTT

j_call: TRBJ2-7
clone_size: NA
d_call: NA
cdr3_length: 13
v_call: TRBV7-3
cdr3_aa: CASSINSGFEQYF
cdr3_nt: TGTGCCAGCAGCATAAATTCGGGGTTCGAGCAGTACTTC

j_call: TRBJ1-1
clone_size: NA
d_call: NA
cdr3_length: 13
v_call: TRBV6-6
cdr3_aa: CASSYGGNTEAFF
cdr3_nt: TGTGCCAGCAGTTATGGCGGGAACACTGAAGCTTTCTTT

j_call: TRBJ2-5
clone_size: NA
d_call: NA
cdr3_length: 14
v_call: TRBV30
cdr3_aa: CAWSFRGGQETQYF
cdr3_nt: TGTGCCTGGAGTTTCAGGGGCGGGCAAGAGACCCAGTACTTC

j_call: TRBJ2-1
clone_size: NA
d_call: NA
cdr3_length: 19
v_call: TRBV7-8
cdr3_aa: CASSLSEGGPTLLGNEQFF
cdr3_nt: TGTGCCAGCAGCTTATCGGAGGGGGGGCCTACCCTTTTGGGCAATGAGCAGTTCTTC

j_call: TRBJ1-5
clone_size: NA
d_call: NA
cdr3_length: 15
v_call: TRBV4-3
cdr3_aa: CASSQDFGQGQPQHF
cdr3_nt: TGCGCCAGCAGCCAAGATTTTGGGCAGGGACAGCCCCAGCATTTT

j_call: TRBJ1-2
clone_size: NA
d_call: TRBD1
cdr3_length: 15
v_call: TRBV9
cdr3_aa: CASSVDRVLGYGYTF
cdr3_nt: TGTGCCAGCAGCGTCGACAGGGTTCTAGGCTATGGCTACACCTTC

j_call: TRBJ1-2
clone_size: NA
d_call: NA
cdr3_length: 12
v_call: TRBV30
cdr3_aa: CARSEGPYGYTF
cdr3_nt: TGTGCCCGATCGGAGGGGCCCTATGGCTACACCTTC

j_call: TRBJ2-3
clone_size: NA
d_call: NA
cdr3_length: 16
v_call: TRBV6-1
cdr3_aa: CASSEWGPSGADTQYF
cdr3_nt: TGTGCCAGCAGTGAATGGGGCCCCTCAGGGGCAGATACGCAGTATTTT

j_call: TRBJ2-1
clone_size: few
d_call: NA
cdr3_length: 16
v_call: TRBV7-7
cdr3_aa: CASSLAFGGSYNEQFF
cdr3_nt: TGTGCTAGCAGCTTAGCGTTCGGGGGCTCCTACAATGAGCAGTTCTTC

j_call: TRBJ2-2
clone_size: NA
d_call: TRBD1
cdr3_length: 16
v_call: TRBV18
cdr3_aa: CASSPRTGAVTGELFF
cdr3_nt: TGTGCCAGCTCACCCCGGACAGGGGCCGTCACCGGGGAGCTGTTTTTT